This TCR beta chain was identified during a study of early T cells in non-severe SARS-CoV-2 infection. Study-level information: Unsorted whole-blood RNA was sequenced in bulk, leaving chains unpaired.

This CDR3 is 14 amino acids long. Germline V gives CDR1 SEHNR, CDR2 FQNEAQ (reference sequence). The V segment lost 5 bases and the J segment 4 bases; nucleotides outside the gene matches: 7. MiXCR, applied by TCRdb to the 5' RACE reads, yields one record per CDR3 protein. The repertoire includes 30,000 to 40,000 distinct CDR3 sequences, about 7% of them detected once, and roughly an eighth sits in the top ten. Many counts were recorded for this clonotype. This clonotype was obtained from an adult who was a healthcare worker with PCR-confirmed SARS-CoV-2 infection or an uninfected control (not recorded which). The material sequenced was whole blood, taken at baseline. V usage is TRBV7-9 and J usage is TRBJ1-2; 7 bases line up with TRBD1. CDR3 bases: TGTGCCAGCAGCCTCCCGACAGGGCTCTATGGCTACACCTTC. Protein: CASSLPTGLYGYTF.